The 8 T cell receptor beta chains reported below all come from one sample, sequenced in a study of T-cell reconstitution after alpha-beta-depleted transplantation in children. Unique molecular identifiers were used in preparing the TCRbeta library. Each CDR3 protein is one row after TCRdb ran MiXCR on the PCR reads. This sample has some 200,000 distinct CDR3 sequences, with around 10% found just once. The material sequenced was PBMCs from the stem cell graft donor, taken from the stem cell graft. The receptor set was obtained from a human donor who donated a stem cell graft to a child with acute lymphoblastic leukemia.

This clonotype was found a few times. The chain uses TRBV18 and TRBJ2-2; 8 bases agree with TRBD1. The CDR3 sequence is 16 residues long. V lost 3 bases and J lost 2; bases outside the gene matches: 5. Germline lookup yields CDR1 KGHSH and CDR2 LQKENI. CDR3 amino acids: CASSPQGTGNTGELFF. The DNA of the CDR3 is TGTGCCAGCTCACCGCAGGGGACAGGCAACACCGGGGAGCTGTTTTTT.

This clonotype was counted many times. V is TRBV5-1 and J is TRBJ2-5; D not certain. The CDR3 covers 15 residues. Germline-derived CDR1 and CDR2 are SGHRS and YFSETQ. The V and J ends lost 1 base and 5 bases respectively, with 15 bases between them. CDR3 protein: CASSLLGDDGETQYF. The DNA of the CDR3 is TGCGCCAGCAGCTTGCTAGGTGATGACGGGGAGACCCAGTACTTC.

This sequence joins TRBV12-3 or TRBV12-4 and TRBJ1-2, with D perhaps matching TRBD1 (6 bases). V lost 5 bases to trimming and J lost 8 bases, with 21 bases between them. The CDR3 loop spans 15 amino acids. The CDR3 loop reads CASSEGELMRKGYTF. As DNA, the CDR3 is TGTGCCAGCAGTGAGGGGGAACTCATGAGGAAGGGCTACACCTTC.

In this sample, this clonotype turned up many times. The V and J genes are TRBV5-1 and TRBJ2-7, with a tentative D call TRBD2 (5 bases). CDR3 length: 14 amino acids. Trimming left V 3 bases short and J 1 base short, with 11 bases between. Germline V CDR1 and CDR2: SGHRS, YFSETQ. DNA for the CDR3: TGCGCCAGCAGCTGGACTGAGAAATCCTACGAGCAGTACTTC. Translated, it gives CASSWTEKSYEQYF.

This clonotype was counted a few times. The V call is TRBV15, the J call TRBJ2-7; a possible D gene is TRBD1 (6 bases). This CDR3 is 15 amino acids long. In germline, CDR1 is LNHNV, CDR2 YYDKDF (reference sequence). V was cut by 3 bases and J by 0 bases, with 12 bases left in between. The CDR3 sequence is CATSSIRGTSYEQYF. CDR3 nucleotide sequence: TGTGCCACCAGCAGTATAAGGGGGACCTCCTACGAGCAGTACTTC.

This clonotype was detected ten times or more. The chain combines TRBV4-2 with TRBJ2-2; either TRBD1 or TRBD2 may fit D (6 bases each). There are 14 residues in the CDR3. The ends were cut back, 7 bases at V and 7 bases at J, with 16 bases in the middle. Germline V CDR1 and CDR2: LGHNA, YNFKEQ. CDR3 sequence (DNA): TGTGCCAGCACACACTCAGGGGAGGACGGGGAGCTGTTTTTT. It yields the protein CASTHSGEDGELFF.

The CDR3 DNA sequence: TGTGCCAGCAGCCGGGCGGGGGCCTGGGCAAACAATGAGCAGTTCTTC. Protein: CASSRAGAWANNEQFF. The chain couples TRBV7-9 to TRBJ2-1; possible D gene TRBD2, 7 bases. Trimming cost V 5 bases and J 5 bases, with 19 bases left between them. Germline loops: CDR1 SEHNR, CDR2 FQNEAQ (reference sequence). This CDR3 region has 16 residues.

The chain couples TRBV7-9 to TRBJ1-2, with D uncertain. V dropped 5 bases and J dropped 12 bases, with 22 bases sitting between them. This CDR3 is built from 14 residues. From germline, CDR1 is SEHNR and CDR2 FQNEAQ (reference sequence). CDR3 coding DNA: TGTGCCAGCAGCAAAGATCCGGGGAGGAATGAGGACACCTTC. This codes for CASSKDPGRNEDTF.